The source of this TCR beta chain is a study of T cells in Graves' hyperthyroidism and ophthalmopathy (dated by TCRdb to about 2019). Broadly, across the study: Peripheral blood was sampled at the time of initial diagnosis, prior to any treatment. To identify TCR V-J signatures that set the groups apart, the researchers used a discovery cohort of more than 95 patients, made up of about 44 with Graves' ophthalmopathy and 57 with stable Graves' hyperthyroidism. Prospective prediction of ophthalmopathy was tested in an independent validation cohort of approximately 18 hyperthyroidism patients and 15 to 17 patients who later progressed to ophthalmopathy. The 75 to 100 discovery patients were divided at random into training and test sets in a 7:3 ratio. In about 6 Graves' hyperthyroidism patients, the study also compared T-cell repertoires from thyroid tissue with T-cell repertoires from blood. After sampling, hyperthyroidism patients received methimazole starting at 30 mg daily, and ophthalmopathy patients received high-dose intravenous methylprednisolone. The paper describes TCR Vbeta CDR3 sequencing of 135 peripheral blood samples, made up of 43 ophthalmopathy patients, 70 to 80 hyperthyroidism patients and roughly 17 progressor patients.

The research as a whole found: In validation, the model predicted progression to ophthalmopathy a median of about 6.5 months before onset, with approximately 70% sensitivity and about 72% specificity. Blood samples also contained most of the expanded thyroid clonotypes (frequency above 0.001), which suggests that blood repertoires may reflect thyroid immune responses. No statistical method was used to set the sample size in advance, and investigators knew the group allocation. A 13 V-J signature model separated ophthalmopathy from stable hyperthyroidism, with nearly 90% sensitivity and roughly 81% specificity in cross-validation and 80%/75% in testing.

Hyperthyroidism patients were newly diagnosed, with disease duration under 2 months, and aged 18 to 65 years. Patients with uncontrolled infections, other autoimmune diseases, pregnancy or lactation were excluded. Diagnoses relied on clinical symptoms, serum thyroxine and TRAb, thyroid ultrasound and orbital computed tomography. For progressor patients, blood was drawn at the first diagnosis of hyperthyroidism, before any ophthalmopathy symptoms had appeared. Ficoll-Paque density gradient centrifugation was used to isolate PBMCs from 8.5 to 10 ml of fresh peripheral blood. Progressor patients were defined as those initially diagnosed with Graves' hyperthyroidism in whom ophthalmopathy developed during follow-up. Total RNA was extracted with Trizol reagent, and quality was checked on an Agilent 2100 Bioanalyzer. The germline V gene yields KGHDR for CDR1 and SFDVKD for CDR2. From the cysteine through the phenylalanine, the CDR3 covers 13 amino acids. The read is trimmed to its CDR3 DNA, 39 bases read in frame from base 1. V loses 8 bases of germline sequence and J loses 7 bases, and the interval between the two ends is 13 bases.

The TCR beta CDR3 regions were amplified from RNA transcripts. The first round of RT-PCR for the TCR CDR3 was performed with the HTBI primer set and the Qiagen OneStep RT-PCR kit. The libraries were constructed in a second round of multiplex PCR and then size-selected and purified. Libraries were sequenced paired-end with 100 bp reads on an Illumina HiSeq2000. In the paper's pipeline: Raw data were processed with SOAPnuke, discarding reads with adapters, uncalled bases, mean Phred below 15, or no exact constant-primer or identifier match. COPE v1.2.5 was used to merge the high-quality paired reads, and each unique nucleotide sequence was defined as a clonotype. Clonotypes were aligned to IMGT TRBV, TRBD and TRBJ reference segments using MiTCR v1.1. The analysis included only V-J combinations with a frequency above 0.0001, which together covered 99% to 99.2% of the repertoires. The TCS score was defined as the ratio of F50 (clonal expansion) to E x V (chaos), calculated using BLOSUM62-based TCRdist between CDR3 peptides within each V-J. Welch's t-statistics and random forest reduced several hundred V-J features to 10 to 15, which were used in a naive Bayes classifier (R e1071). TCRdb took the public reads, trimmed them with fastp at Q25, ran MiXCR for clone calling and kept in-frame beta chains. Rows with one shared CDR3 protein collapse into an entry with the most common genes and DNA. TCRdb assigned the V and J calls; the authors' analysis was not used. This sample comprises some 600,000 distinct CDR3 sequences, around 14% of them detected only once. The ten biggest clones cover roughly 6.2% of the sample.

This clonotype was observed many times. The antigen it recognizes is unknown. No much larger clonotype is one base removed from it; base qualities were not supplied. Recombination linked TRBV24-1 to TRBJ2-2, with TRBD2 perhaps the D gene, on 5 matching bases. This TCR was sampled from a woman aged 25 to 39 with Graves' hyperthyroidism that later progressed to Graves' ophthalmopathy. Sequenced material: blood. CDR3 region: CATKGDGVGELFF. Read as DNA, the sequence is TGTGCCACCAAAGGAGACGGGGTCGGGGAGCTGTTTTTT.